A selection of T cell receptor beta chains follows, all from one sample in a study of blood T cell repertoires in COVID-19. Sequencing used immunoSEQ multiplex PCR; TCRdb keeps in-frame clones, though not all of them. The sample lists some 260,000 clones; about 80% were seen once. Sequenced: peripheral blood. The source is a woman older than 75 with active or convalescent COVID-19. CDR3s include the opening cysteine and the closing phenylalanine or tryptophan. Fields, in order: CDR3 DNA, CDR3 protein, V gene, clone size, D gene, CDR3 length, J gene. A D gene is named only where the DNA matches it firmly. The listing skips clone size in some rows; elsewhere it reads once, few, many or a size class.

TGTGCCAGTAGTATGGTAGGGGGCAATCAGCCCCAGCATTTT CASSMVGGNQPQHF TRBV19 . . 14 TRBJ1-5
TGTGCCAGCAGTCCGCATAGCGGGAGGGCCCCCTACAATGAGCAGTTCTTC CASSPHSGRAPYNEQFF TRBV28 . TRBD2 17 TRBJ2-1
TGTGCCAGTAGCCAAGGAACAGGGCATAGCAATCAGCCCCAGCATTTT CASSQGTGHSNQPQHF TRBV19 . . 16 TRBJ1-5
TGTGCCAGCAGCTCGGGAACTGAGAATGAAAAACTGTTTTTT CASSSGTENEKLFF TRBV5-6 . . 14 TRBJ1-4
TGCGCCAGCAGCTTGGCCAGGGCTGCTAATGAAAAACTGTTTTTT CASSLARAANEKLFF TRBV5-1 . . 15 TRBJ1-4
TGCGCCAGCAGTGGGACAGGGAGGAACACCATATATTTT CASSGTGRNTIYF TRBV10-2 . TRBD1 13 TRBJ1-3
TGCGCCAGCAGCCAAGGGCAGGGTATTGGAGTTGGTGAAAAACTGTTTTTT CASSQGQGIGVGEKLFF TRBV4-1 . . 17 TRBJ1-4
TGTGCCAGCTCACCACAGGGACAGGGGGCGAATTCACCCCTCCACTTT CASSPQGQGANSPLHF TRBV18 . TRBD1 16 TRBJ1-6
TGTGCCAGCAGCCCCACAGGGCGGGGAAACACCATATATTTT CASSPTGRGNTIYF TRBV27 . . 14 TRBJ1-3
TGTGCCAGCTCCCGAGGGGGGGATCAGCCCCAGCATTTT CASSRGGDQPQHF TRBV18 few . 13 TRBJ1-5
TGTGCCAGCAGTTTGATCTTAGGGGCTGGACCGAACATTCAGTACTTC CASSLILGAGPNIQYF TRBV27 . . 16 TRBJ2-4
TGTGCCAGCAGTCGCCCAGACAGGGGTGAAGCTTTCTTT CASSRPDRGEAFF TRBV27 . TRBD1 13 TRBJ1-1
TGCGCCAGCAGCTTTCGACAGGCGACCTACGAGCAGTACTTC CASSFRQATYEQYF TRBV5-1 once . 14 TRBJ2-7
TGTGCCAGCAGTGAATTGGGACTAGCGGGAGAATCTTACGAGCAGTACTTC CASSELGLAGESYEQYF TRBV6-1 few TRBD2 17 TRBJ2-7
TGTGCCAGCAGCCCCGGGACACTAAACAATCAGCCCCAGCATTTT CASSPGTLNNQPQHF TRBV3-1/TRBV3-2 . . 15 TRBJ1-5
TGTGCCAGCAGTCCGGGACAGGCTCAAGAGACCCAGTACTTC CASSPGQAQETQYF TRBV2 . TRBD1 14 TRBJ2-5
TGTGCCAGTAGTCACAAAGAGACCCAGTACTTC CASSHKETQYF TRBV19 . . 11 TRBJ2-5
TGTGCCAGCAGTTTAGTTACAGGGGATAGCTATGGCTACACCTTC CASSLVTGDSYGYTF TRBV28 few TRBD1 15 TRBJ1-2
TGTGCCAGCAGTTCGTCGTCGCAGGGGGGCCTCTACGAGCAGTACTTC CASSSSSQGGLYEQYF TRBV28 . . 16 TRBJ2-7
TGCAGTGCTACAACTGGCGAGCAGTACTTC CSATTGEQYF TRBV20-1 . . 10 TRBJ2-7